This T cell receptor beta chain originates from a study of T cell changes during pregnancy in multiple sclerosis. Some clones are missing from TCRdb's copy, which holds only in-frame ones; the method was immunoSEQ multiplex PCR. The profile shows 45,000 to 65,000 clones, 85% to 95% of them singletons. This CDR3 has 15 residues. V gave up 0 bases and J gave up 3 bases, with 8 bases separating them. CDR1 and CDR2 from the germline V gene are SGHDN and FVKESK. The specimen comprised CD8+ T cells from peripheral blood mononuclear cells, sampled in the third trimester of pregnancy. The rearrangement links TRBV14 to TRBJ2-2; no reliable D call. The clonotype comes from a female donor with multiple sclerosis, enrolled in a pregnancy study. The CDR3 DNA is TGTGCCAGCAGCCAAGACAAGACTTACACCGGGGAGCTGTTTTTT. Its translation is CASSQDKTYTGELFF.